The sequence of this T cell receptor (beta chain) was determined in a study of tumor-infiltrating lymphocytes in primary liver carcinoma. Study-wide findings and caveats: Lesser overlap characterized tumor-adjacent and tumor-blood pairs relative to tumor region pairs. Just about 7-24% of leading clones were found in every one of five regions.

A primer matching the constant region was used to make TCR beta cDNA from approximately 520 ng of total RNA. Amplification in three nested multiplex PCR rounds with slightly modified ARM-PCR gave rise to TCR beta libraries. With TRBV1-TRBV30 forward primers and a C-beta reverse primer, the first two PCR rounds were run for roughly 9 cycles each. MiXCR, run by TCRdb on the multiplex PCR reads, gives a single entry per CDR3 protein. The data hold 40,000 to 55,000 distinct CDR3 sequences, with over 65% observed a single time. The study co-extracted DNA and RNA from roughly 20-30 mg of unsorted bulk tissue. This clonotype showed up just once. Its antigen is not identified. CDR3 length equals 20 residues. Germline lookup yields CDR1 SGHAT and CDR2 FQNNGV. V shed 5 bases, J shed 0 bases, and the junction held 18 bases outside the gene matches.

The sequence was obtained from a man aged 40-50 years with primary liver carcinoma and hepatitis B virus infection. The sequencing sample was made of liver tumor tissue from sampling region 5. The subset was: tumor region T5, tumor centre. The chain combines TRBV11-2 with TRBJ2-7; 11 nucleotides agree with TRBD2. CDR3 region: CASSMGEGRTSGLSSYEQYF. As DNA, the CDR3 is TGTGCCAGCAGCATGGGGGAGGGGAGGACTAGCGGGCTAAGCTCCTACGAGCAGTACTTC.